This TCR beta chain was recorded in a study of Graves' ophthalmopathy and Graves' hyperthyroidism. Study findings and constraints: Thyroid clonotypes that were expanded above 0.001 frequency mostly also appeared in blood.

Amplification targeted the TCR beta CDR3 regions, with RNA transcripts as the source material. In the first round, RT-PCR was carried out with HTBI primers, and a multiplex PCR formed the second round. One entry per CDR3 protein, called by TCRdb with MiXCR from the multiplex PCR reads. The sample lists 210,000 or so distinct CDR3 sequences; around 30% were seen once. Among the exclusions were patients with other autoimmune diseases, uncontrolled infections, pregnancy or lactation. The diagnostic workup employed clinical symptoms, serum thyroxine, TRAb, thyroid ultrasound and orbital computed tomography. Out of around 10 ml of fresh peripheral blood, PBMCs were obtained. There are a few counts of this clonotype. The antigen remains undetermined. The CDR3 is 12 amino acids. The V and J ends lost 6 bases and 11 bases respectively, with 16 bases between them.

This receptor was obtained from a man between 45 and 60 years old with Graves' ophthalmopathy. The gene calls are TRBV12-3 or TRBV12-4 and TRBJ1-1, with D tentatively TRBD1 (6 bases). Sequenced: peripheral blood. For the CDR3, the DNA is TGTGCCAGCAGCCCAGGCAGGGGTTTGGCTTTCTTT. It encodes CASSPGRGLAFF.